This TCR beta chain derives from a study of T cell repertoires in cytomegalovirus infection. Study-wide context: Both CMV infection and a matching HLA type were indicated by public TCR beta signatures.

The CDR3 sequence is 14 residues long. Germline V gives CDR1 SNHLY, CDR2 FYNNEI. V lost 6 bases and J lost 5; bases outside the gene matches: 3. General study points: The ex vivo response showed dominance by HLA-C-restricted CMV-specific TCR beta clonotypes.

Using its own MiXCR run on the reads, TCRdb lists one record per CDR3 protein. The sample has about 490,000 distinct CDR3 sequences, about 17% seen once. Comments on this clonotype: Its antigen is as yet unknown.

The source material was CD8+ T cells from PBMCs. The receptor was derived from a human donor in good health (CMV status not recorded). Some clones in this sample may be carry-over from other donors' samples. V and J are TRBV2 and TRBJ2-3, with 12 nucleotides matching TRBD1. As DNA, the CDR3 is TGTGCCAGCAGGGGGACAGGGGGCTTAGATACGCAGTATTTT. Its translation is CASRGTGGLDTQYF.